These 17 T cell receptor beta chains were all obtained from the same sample, sequenced in a study of blood T cells in healthy people across ages. Combining a sample-barcoded 5' primer with a J-beta primer mix, a second PCR ran for 7 to 11 cycles. A single record per CDR3 protein comes from TCRdb applying MiXCR to the 5' RACE reads. In the table there are hundreds of thousands of distinct CDR3 sequences, approximately 49% of which are singletons. The sequencing sample was made of blood. Source of these receptors: a woman aged 60-75 years in good health.

Many counts were recorded for this clonotype. The chain has TRBV29-1 and TRBJ2-1, with 7 bases aligning to TRBD2. The CDR3 has 11 residues. Germline-derived CDR1 and CDR2 are SQVTM and ANQGSEA. After removal of 0 bases from V and 12 bases from J, the junction contained 2 bases not matched to a gene. The CDR3 nucleotides read TGCAGCGTTGAAGAGGTAGCGGGGCAGTTCTTC. Amino acids: CSVEEVAGQFF.

The chain uses TRBV29-1 and TRBJ2-3, with TRBD1 identical over 8 bases. CDR1 SQVTM and CDR2 ANQGSEA come from the germline V gene. This CDR3 region has 14 residues. Trimming took 6 bases from V and 6 from J; bases not matched to a gene: 11. The CDR3 spells CSVAGGGGWDTQYF. As DNA, the CDR3 is TGCAGCGTCGCAGGGGGCGGAGGGTGGGATACGCAGTATTTT.

The sample holds one count of this clonotype. The chain couples TRBV30 to TRBJ2-6; D uncertain. The CDR3 spans 14 residues. The ends were cut back, 3 bases at V and 0 bases at J, with 6 bases in the middle. From germline, CDR1 is GTSNPN and CDR2 SVGIG (reference sequence). CDR3 nucleotides: TGTGCCTGGAGACGCCCCTCTGGGGCCAACGTCCTGACTTTC. It encodes CAWRRPSGANVLTF.

The rearrangement joins TRBV7-2 to TRBJ2-7, with 8 bases matching TRBD2. Germline trimming cut 4 bases from V and 0 bases from J; bases unmatched to any gene: 5. The germline V gene encodes CDR1 SGHTA and CDR2 FQGNSA. The CDR3 contains 15 residues. DNA of the CDR3: TGTGCCAGCAGCTCGGGGGGGGCAAACTCCTACGAGCAGTACTTC. Amino acid sequence: CASSSGGANSYEQYF.

The V call is TRBV27, the J call TRBJ1-4, with TRBD1 matching over 8 bases. Germline values: CDR1 MNHEY, CDR2 SMNVEV (reference sequence). The CDR3 spans 14 residues. J gave up 5 bases and V 4 bases, and 3 bases lay outside the gene matches. This CDR3 is CASSSDRENEKLFF. The DNA for the CDR3 is TGTGCCAGCAGTTCGGACAGGGAAAATGAAAAACTGTTTTTT.

This clonotype occurred a few times. The V gene is TRBV20-1, the J gene TRBJ2-7; 7 bases fit TRBD2. The CDR3 length is 14 residues. Germline V CDR1 and CDR2: DFQATT, SNEGSKA (reference sequence). Losses at the gene ends were 6 bases for V and 2 bases for J; bases not matched to a gene: 10. In nucleotides, the CDR3 is TGCAGTGCAAACGCCGCAGGGAGGGCCTACGAGCAGTACTTC. It is translated as CSANAAGRAYEQYF.

The table lists this clonotype with a few counts. The chain carries TRBV12-3 or TRBV12-4 and TRBJ2-3; D uncertain. This CDR3 is built from 11 residues. V shed 6 bases and J shed 2 bases, with 3 bases lying between them. As DNA, the CDR3 is TGTGCCAGCAGAAACACAGATACGCAGTATTTT. This translates into CASRNTDTQYF.

V usage is TRBV28 and J usage is TRBJ1-1, with 7 bases identical to TRBD1. This CDR3 spans 12 amino acids. Germline V gene sequence: CDR1 MDHEN, CDR2 SYDVKM. V lost 6 bases, J lost 11 bases, and 9 bases stayed unmatched. CDR3 nucleotide sequence: TGTGCCAGCAGCCAGGACAGGTTGATGGCTTTCTTT. This codes for CASSQDRLMAFF.

The CDR3: CASSLSPGQGYNEQFF. The CDR3 bases are TGCGCCAGCAGCCTATCGCCGGGACAGGGCTACAATGAGCAGTTCTTC. This rearrangement joins TRBV5-1 to TRBJ2-1; 9 bases match TRBD1. Per germline, CDR1 SGHRS and CDR2 YFSETQ. The ends lost 4 bases at V and 3 bases at J; junction bases unmatched: 8. The CDR3 has 16 amino acids. Combining the CDR3 with reference TRBV5-1 and TRBJ2-1 gives the whole variable domain KAGVTQTPRYLIKTRGQQVTLSCSPISGHRSVSWYQQTPGQGLQFLFEYFSETQRNKGNFPGRFSGRQFSNSRSEMNVSTLELGDSALYLCASSLSPGQGYNEQFFGPGTRLTVL.

This chain connects TRBV5-6 to TRBJ1-1; the match to TRBD1 covers 9 bases. Losses at the gene ends were 4 bases for V and 5 bases for J; bases not matched to a gene: 6. CDR1 is SGHDT, CDR2 YYEEEE, per germline. This CDR3 spans 14 amino acids. The CDR3 spells CASSVQGAVTEAFF. CDR3 bases: TGTGCCAGCAGCGTACAGGGGGCGGTTACTGAAGCTTTCTTT.

The chain links TRBV7-2 to TRBJ1-6, with D possibly matching TRBD1 (5 bases). The V gene lost 5 bases and the J gene lost 10 bases, with 9 bases spanning the gap. Per germline, CDR1 SGHTA and CDR2 FQGNSA. The CDR3 contains 12 residues. The CDR3 loop is CASSPRGSPLHF. CDR3 in DNA: TGTGCCAGCAGCCCTCGGGGGTCACCCCTCCACTTT.

This clonotype has a count of ten or more. This chain links TRBV20-1 with TRBJ2-7, with D hard to call. The germline V and J ends were trimmed by 5 bases and 6 bases, with 11 bases remaining between them. Germline V gene sequence: CDR1 DFQATT, CDR2 SNEGSKA (reference sequence). This CDR3 is 11 amino acids long. DNA for the CDR3: TGCAGTGCTCCAAGGGCTCCCGAGCAGTACTTC. It codes for CSAPRAPEQYF.

This clonotype has at least ten counts. V is TRBV29-1 and J is TRBJ2-3, with D perhaps matching TRBD1 or TRBD2 (5 bases each). The CDR3 is 14 amino acids. The V gene lost 4 bases and the J gene lost 6 bases, with 17 bases spanning the gap. Germline-derived CDR1 and CDR2 are SQVTM and ANQGSEA. CDR3 sequence reads: CSVVGVGTRDTQYF. CDR3 coding DNA: TGCAGCGTTGTTGGTGTAGGGACCCGGGATACGCAGTATTTT.

The sample holds a few counts of this clonotype. The chain couples TRBV20-1 to TRBJ2-5; maybe TRBD2 (6 bases). The CDR3 has 13 residues. CDR1 is DFQATT and CDR2 is SNEGSKA in the germline V gene (reference sequence). The ends were cut back, 6 bases at V and 5 bases at J, with 16 bases in the middle. DNA of the CDR3: TGCAGTGCATCGGTTGGAGGAGGGGAGACCCAGTACTTC. This encodes CSASVGGGETQYF.

The genes are TRBV12-3 or TRBV12-4 and TRBJ2-3, with TRBD2 as a possible D gene (5 bases). V lost 5 bases to trimming and J lost 7 bases, with 16 bases between them. The CDR3 loop spans 14 amino acids. For the CDR3, the DNA is TGTGCCAGCAGTCCCCCTGTGGGAGAGCATACGCAGTATTTT. Protein product: CASSPPVGEHTQYF.

This clonotype has more than one count but fewer than ten. This chain links TRBV28 with TRBJ2-4; weak D call: TRBD1 (6 bases). The germline CDR1 and CDR2 sequences are MDHEN and SYDVKM. V was cut by 2 bases and J by 4 bases, with 18 bases left in between. The CDR3 consists of 17 residues. CDR3: CASSLGLTGTQKNIQYF. The CDR3 bases are TGTGCCAGCAGTTTAGGGTTAACCGGGACACAGAAAAACATTCAGTACTTC.

As to this clonotype: A junction boundary mismatches the germline segment, possibly from a read error. The CDR3 here is CASGLDSYGLVSYGYTF. Here the CDR3 DNA reads TGTGCCAGCGGCTTAGATTCATATGGTCTGGTTAGCTATGGCTACACCTTC. V gene TRBV7-2 combines with J gene TRBJ1-2; D gene ambiguous. Germline CDR1 reads SGHTA; CDR2 reads FQGNSA. The CDR3 loop spans 17 amino acids.